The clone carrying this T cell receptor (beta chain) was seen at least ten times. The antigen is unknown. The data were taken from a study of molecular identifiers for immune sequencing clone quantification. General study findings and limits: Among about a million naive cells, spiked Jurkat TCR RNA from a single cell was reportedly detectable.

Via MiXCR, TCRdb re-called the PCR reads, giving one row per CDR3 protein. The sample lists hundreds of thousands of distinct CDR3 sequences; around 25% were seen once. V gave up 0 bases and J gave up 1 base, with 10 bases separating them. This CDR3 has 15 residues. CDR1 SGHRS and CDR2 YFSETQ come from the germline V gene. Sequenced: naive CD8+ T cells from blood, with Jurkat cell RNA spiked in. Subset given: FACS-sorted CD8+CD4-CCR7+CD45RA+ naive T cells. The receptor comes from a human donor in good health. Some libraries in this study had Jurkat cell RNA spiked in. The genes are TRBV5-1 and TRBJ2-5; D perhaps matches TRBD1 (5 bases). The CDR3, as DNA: TGCGCCAGCAGCTTGGGACAGCGACTCCAAGAGACCCAGTACTTC. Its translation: CASSLGQRLQETQYF.